The rows below give T cell receptor beta chains drawn from one sample of a study of low-dose radiotherapy and immunotherapy resistance in tumors. TCRdb re-called the reads with MiXCR, one entry per CDR3 protein. Here the sample spans nearly 60,000 distinct CDR3 sequences, about 23% being singletons. The sequenced sample was PBMCs, obtained after low-dose radiotherapy plus immunotherapy. The receptor source for this set is a male donor with prostate cancer. Both conserved end residues are part of each CDR3. Each record gives: CDR3 DNA, CDR3 protein, V gene, clone size, J gene, D gene. D genes are given only for firm matches. Size values are once, few and many counts, or a class for expanded clones, and some rows have none.

cdr3_nt: TGTGCCAGCAGCACCGGGGAGACTCAGTACTTC
cdr3_aa: CASSTGETQYF
v_call: TRBV5-1
clone_size: many
j_call: TRBJ2-5
d_call: NA

cdr3_nt: TGCAGTGCTAGAGTAGTGCAGGGGGCGAACACTGAAGCTTTCTTT
cdr3_aa: CSARVVQGANTEAFF
v_call: TRBV20-1
clone_size: medium-sized
j_call: TRBJ1-1
d_call: TRBD1

cdr3_nt: TGTGCCAGTACCGGGACAGGGGTAACTAATGAAAAACTGTTTTTT
cdr3_aa: CASTGTGVTNEKLFF
v_call: TRBV19
clone_size: many
j_call: TRBJ1-4
d_call: TRBD1

cdr3_nt: TGTGCCAGCAGCTTGATAGGGGCCAATCAGCCCCAGCATTTT
cdr3_aa: CASSLIGANQPQHF
v_call: TRBV5-5
clone_size: many
j_call: TRBJ1-5
d_call: NA

cdr3_nt: TGCAGTGGGTTGCCTGCGGGCCAAGAGACCCAGTACTTC
cdr3_aa: CSGLPAGQETQYF
v_call: TRBV20-1
clone_size: many
j_call: TRBJ2-5
d_call: NA

cdr3_nt: TGTGCCAGCAGCTTAGGACAGGCAACTAATGAAAAACTGTTTTTT
cdr3_aa: CASSLGQATNEKLFF
v_call: TRBV11-2
clone_size: many
j_call: TRBJ1-4
d_call: NA

cdr3_nt: TGCGCCAGCAGTCCATCGGGAGTGGGTGCGCAGTATTTT
cdr3_aa: CASSPSGVGAQYF
v_call: TRBV5-1
clone_size: many
j_call: TRBJ2-3
d_call: NA

cdr3_nt: TGCGCCAGCAGCCAAGAGTATCGGGACACTGAAGCTTTCTTT
cdr3_aa: CASSQEYRDTEAFF
v_call: TRBV4-1
clone_size: many
j_call: TRBJ1-1
d_call: NA

cdr3_nt: TGCGCCAGCAGCCTGACTAGCAGCACCGGGGAGCTGTTTTTT
cdr3_aa: CASSLTSSTGELFF
v_call: TRBV5-1
clone_size: many
j_call: TRBJ2-2
d_call: TRBD2

cdr3_nt: TGTGCCAGCAGCTTAGGGAGTAGCGGGGGGGCGAAGACCCAGTACTTC
cdr3_aa: CASSLGSSGGAKTQYF
v_call: TRBV7-2
clone_size: many
j_call: TRBJ2-5
d_call: TRBD2

cdr3_nt: TGTGCCTGGAGTGTAGCCTCACCGGGCACAGATACGCAGTATTTT
cdr3_aa: CAWSVASPGTDTQYF
v_call: TRBV30
clone_size: many
j_call: TRBJ2-3
d_call: NA

cdr3_nt: TGCAGCGCATCACAGGATTTTGGTCAGCCCCAGCATTTT
cdr3_aa: CSASQDFGQPQHF
v_call: TRBV29-1
clone_size: many
j_call: TRBJ1-5
d_call: NA

cdr3_nt: TGTGCCTGGAGTGGTCTAGCGGGCGGTGAGCAGTTCTTC
cdr3_aa: CAWSGLAGGEQFF
v_call: TRBV30
clone_size: many
j_call: TRBJ2-1
d_call: TRBD2

cdr3_nt: TGCAGTGCTAGAGATGGGGCTAGAACAGACAATGAGCAGTTCTTC
cdr3_aa: CSARDGARTDNEQFF
v_call: TRBV20-1
clone_size: many
j_call: TRBJ2-1
d_call: NA

cdr3_nt: TGTGCCATCAGTGAGACCGCACAGGGCTTCTTACGCTACGAGCAGTACTTC
cdr3_aa: CAISETAQGFLRYEQYF
v_call: TRBV10-3
clone_size: many
j_call: TRBJ2-7
d_call: NA

cdr3_nt: TGTGCCACCAGCAGTTTAAGAGGGGGCTTTAAGCAGCCCCAGCATTTT
cdr3_aa: CATSSLRGGFKQPQHF
v_call: TRBV15
clone_size: many
j_call: TRBJ1-5
d_call: TRBD1

cdr3_nt: TGCAGTGCTAGAGCCATGACTAGCCCCGGGGAGCTGTTTTTT
cdr3_aa: CSARAMTSPGELFF
v_call: TRBV20-1
clone_size: many
j_call: TRBJ2-2
d_call: TRBD2

cdr3_nt: TGTGCCAGCTTGGACGGAGGAAAGAACACTGAAGCTTTCTTT
cdr3_aa: CASLDGGKNTEAFF
v_call: TRBV6-2/TRBV6-3
clone_size: NA
j_call: TRBJ1-1
d_call: NA

cdr3_nt: TGCAGTGCTAGAGCGGGGACTAGTGGGAGGTACAATGAGCAGTTCTTC
cdr3_aa: CSARAGTSGRYNEQFF
v_call: TRBV20-1
clone_size: NA
j_call: TRBJ2-1
d_call: TRBD2

cdr3_nt: TGTGCCAGCAGCCCAGGGACTAGCAGCCACACAGATACGCAGTATTTT
cdr3_aa: CASSPGTSSHTDTQYF
v_call: TRBV6-2/TRBV6-3
clone_size: many
j_call: TRBJ2-3
d_call: TRBD2

cdr3_nt: TGCGCCAGCAGCTTGACTGTAAGGACCAATGAGCAGTTCTTC
cdr3_aa: CASSLTVRTNEQFF
v_call: TRBV5-1
clone_size: NA
j_call: TRBJ2-1
d_call: NA

cdr3_nt: TGTGCCTGGGCAGGGGCTGGGGCCAACGTCCTGACTTTC
cdr3_aa: CAWAGAGANVLTF
v_call: TRBV30
clone_size: many
j_call: TRBJ2-6
d_call: NA

cdr3_nt: TGTGCCAGCAGCCTAAAGTGGAGCACAGATACGCAGTATTTT
cdr3_aa: CASSLKWSTDTQYF
v_call: TRBV6-5
clone_size: many
j_call: TRBJ2-3
d_call: NA

cdr3_nt: TGTGCCAGCAGCCCGCAAGCGGGGGGGCCGCAAGAGACCCAGTACTTC
cdr3_aa: CASSPQAGGPQETQYF
v_call: TRBV7-2
clone_size: many
j_call: TRBJ2-5
d_call: TRBD2

cdr3_nt: TGTGCCACCAGTGATTTCACCGGTGGAATCTACGAGCAGTACTTC
cdr3_aa: CATSDFTGGIYEQYF
v_call: TRBV24-1
clone_size: many
j_call: TRBJ2-7
d_call: NA

cdr3_nt: TGCGCCAGCAGCCCCGGGGGGGGACGGACAGATACGCAGTATTTT
cdr3_aa: CASSPGGGRTDTQYF
v_call: TRBV4-3
clone_size: many
j_call: TRBJ2-3
d_call: TRBD2

cdr3_nt: TGTGCCAGCAGCCCCCAGGTTAGCTCTGGAAACACCATATATTTT
cdr3_aa: CASSPQVSSGNTIYF
v_call: TRBV7-2
clone_size: many
j_call: TRBJ1-3
d_call: NA

cdr3_nt: TGCAGTGCTAGAGATTTAAAGGGACAGGGCTACGGTCAGCCCCAGCATTTT
cdr3_aa: CSARDLKGQGYGQPQHF
v_call: TRBV20-1
clone_size: NA
j_call: TRBJ1-5
d_call: TRBD1

cdr3_nt: TGTGCCACCAGTGGGCGGCAGATTAGCACAGATACGCAGTATTTT
cdr3_aa: CATSGRQISTDTQYF
v_call: TRBV24-1
clone_size: many
j_call: TRBJ2-3
d_call: NA

cdr3_nt: TGTGCCAGCAGCGTAGACCAGGGTTTTGGCTACACCTTC
cdr3_aa: CASSVDQGFGYTF
v_call: TRBV9
clone_size: many
j_call: TRBJ1-2
d_call: NA

cdr3_nt: TGTGCCAGCAGTGATTCTAGAGCCCAGCATTTT
cdr3_aa: CASSDSRAQHF
v_call: TRBV2
clone_size: many
j_call: TRBJ1-5
d_call: NA

cdr3_nt: TGTGCCAGCAGTGAAGAGGCGGGGCTGGGCTATGGCTACACCTTC
cdr3_aa: CASSEEAGLGYGYTF
v_call: TRBV2
clone_size: NA
j_call: TRBJ1-2
d_call: NA

cdr3_nt: TGTGCCACCAGTGATTTTGGAACCGGGGAGCTGTTTTTT
cdr3_aa: CATSDFGTGELFF
v_call: TRBV24-1
clone_size: many
j_call: TRBJ2-2
d_call: NA

cdr3_nt: TGTGCCAGCAGCTTATGGGGTAACGGCCCCTACGAGCAGTACTTC
cdr3_aa: CASSLWGNGPYEQYF
v_call: TRBV11-3
clone_size: many
j_call: TRBJ2-7
d_call: NA

cdr3_nt: TGTGCCAGCCTCAAATCCGGGACTTTGGCCGAGCAGTACTTC
cdr3_aa: CASLKSGTLAEQYF
v_call: TRBV7-9
clone_size: many
j_call: TRBJ2-7
d_call: NA

cdr3_nt: TGTGCCAGCAGGGGTAGCGGGACGTACGAGCAGTACTTC
cdr3_aa: CASRGSGTYEQYF
v_call: TRBV28
clone_size: many
j_call: TRBJ2-7
d_call: TRBD2

cdr3_nt: TGTGCCAGCAGCTCACAGGGGCAAGAGACCCAGTACTTC
cdr3_aa: CASSSQGQETQYF
v_call: TRBV5-4
clone_size: many
j_call: TRBJ2-5
d_call: TRBD1

cdr3_nt: TGTGCCAGCGGGCCTGGTGGGGGGCGCGGGACAGATACGCAGTATTTT
cdr3_aa: CASGPGGGRGTDTQYF
v_call: TRBV19
clone_size: few
j_call: TRBJ2-3
d_call: NA

cdr3_nt: TGCAGCGTTGATCGGGGGCGCGGGAGGGGGACAGAGACCCAGTACTTC
cdr3_aa: CSVDRGRGRGTETQYF
v_call: TRBV29-1
clone_size: NA
j_call: TRBJ2-5
d_call: TRBD2

cdr3_nt: TGCAGTGCTAGAGATGAGCTAGCGGAAGGAGGAGATACGCAGTATTTT
cdr3_aa: CSARDELAEGGDTQYF
v_call: TRBV20-1
clone_size: many
j_call: TRBJ2-3
d_call: TRBD2

cdr3_nt: TGTGCCACCGGACAGTTACGAGATACGCAGTATTTT
cdr3_aa: CATGQLRDTQYF
v_call: TRBV15
clone_size: many
j_call: TRBJ2-3
d_call: NA

cdr3_nt: TGTGCCAGCAGCGCACGGGAGGGGACCGGGGAGCTGTTTTTT
cdr3_aa: CASSAREGTGELFF
v_call: TRBV7-9
clone_size: once
j_call: TRBJ2-2
d_call: TRBD2

cdr3_nt: TGCGCCAGCAGCCAAGAAATGAAAAGAGAAAAACTGTTTTTT
cdr3_aa: CASSQEMKREKLFF
v_call: TRBV4-3
clone_size: NA
j_call: TRBJ1-4
d_call: NA

cdr3_nt: TGTGCCAGCAACGAAATATACCACAGGGATCGGGACCCAACGGTTCCCTACGAGCAGTACTTC
cdr3_aa: CASNEIYHRDRDPTVPYEQYF
v_call: TRBV27
clone_size: many
j_call: TRBJ2-7
d_call: NA

cdr3_nt: TGCAGCGTCCCCCCTAGCGGGACAGATACGCAGTATTTT
cdr3_aa: CSVPPSGTDTQYF
v_call: TRBV29-1
clone_size: many
j_call: TRBJ2-3
d_call: TRBD2

cdr3_nt: TGTGCCAGCAGTTTGGGGGGACAGAATAATCAGCCCCAGCATTTT
cdr3_aa: CASSLGGQNNQPQHF
v_call: TRBV12-3/TRBV12-4
clone_size: medium-sized
j_call: TRBJ1-5
d_call: TRBD1

cdr3_nt: TGCAGTGCCCAAGCCCCAGACCCTCCCGGAGATACGCAGTATTTT
cdr3_aa: CSAQAPDPPGDTQYF
v_call: TRBV20-1
clone_size: many
j_call: TRBJ2-3
d_call: NA

cdr3_nt: TGTGCCAGCAGCCTTAGTATGGCGGGTTCCAAGACCCAGTACTTC
cdr3_aa: CASSLSMAGSKTQYF
v_call: TRBV13
clone_size: many
j_call: TRBJ2-5
d_call: NA

cdr3_nt: TGCAGTGCTAGAGATTGGGACAAGGCCTACAATGAGCAGTTCTTC
cdr3_aa: CSARDWDKAYNEQFF
v_call: TRBV20-1
clone_size: few
j_call: TRBJ2-1
d_call: NA

cdr3_nt: TGTGCCAGCTCACCAGCTGGCGGGAGTCAAAGCTCTGGGGCCAACGTCCTGACTTTC
cdr3_aa: CASSPAGGSQSSGANVLTF
v_call: TRBV18
clone_size: many
j_call: TRBJ2-6
d_call: TRBD2

cdr3_nt: TGTGCCAGCAGCCAAGGGACTAGCAGCTCTGGGGCCAACGTCCTGACTTTC
cdr3_aa: CASSQGTSSSGANVLTF
v_call: TRBV4-2
clone_size: medium-sized
j_call: TRBJ2-6
d_call: TRBD2

cdr3_nt: TGTGCCAGTACCGGTGGGACTAGCGGGAGGTCGCTCACCGGGGAGCTGTTTTTT
cdr3_aa: CASTGGTSGRSLTGELFF
v_call: TRBV19
clone_size: many
j_call: TRBJ2-2
d_call: TRBD2

cdr3_nt: TGCAGCGTTGGACAGGGGAGCACTGAAGCTTTCTTT
cdr3_aa: CSVGQGSTEAFF
v_call: TRBV29-1
clone_size: many
j_call: TRBJ1-1
d_call: TRBD1

cdr3_nt: TGTGCCTGGAGTGTGGGGGCTCGGCGGGAGCAGTACTTC
cdr3_aa: CAWSVGARREQYF
v_call: TRBV30
clone_size: NA
j_call: TRBJ2-7
d_call: NA

cdr3_nt: TGTGCCAGCAGCTTAGGGGGGCCTAACTACGAGCAGTACTTC
cdr3_aa: CASSLGGPNYEQYF
v_call: TRBV11-2
clone_size: many
j_call: TRBJ2-7
d_call: NA

cdr3_nt: TGTGCCAGCAGGGACAGGGAAGCCGGGGAGCTGTTTTTT
cdr3_aa: CASRDREAGELFF
v_call: TRBV6-2/TRBV6-3
clone_size: many
j_call: TRBJ2-2
d_call: TRBD1

cdr3_nt: TGTGCCACCAGTGATTTGGTCGCAGGGGTCAAGCAGTTCTTC
cdr3_aa: CATSDLVAGVKQFF
v_call: TRBV24-1
clone_size: many
j_call: TRBJ2-1
d_call: NA

cdr3_nt: TGTGCCAGCAGTTACGGGGGAGACTGGAACACTGAAGCTTTCTTT
cdr3_aa: CASSYGGDWNTEAFF
v_call: TRBV6-6
clone_size: many
j_call: TRBJ1-1
d_call: NA

cdr3_nt: TGTGCCAGCAGTTACGGGACTGTGGGGGTCACAGATACGCAGTATTTT
cdr3_aa: CASSYGTVGVTDTQYF
v_call: TRBV6-2/TRBV6-3
clone_size: many
j_call: TRBJ2-3
d_call: NA

cdr3_nt: TGCAGTGCTAGAGAACCGGGGGCGGGAGATGAGCAGTTCTTC
cdr3_aa: CSAREPGAGDEQFF
v_call: TRBV20-1
clone_size: many
j_call: TRBJ2-1
d_call: NA